This record concerns one TCR beta chain sequence. Its antigen is currently unknown. The source of the sample is a study of T cells in localized non-small cell lung cancer. Regarding the study as a whole: Greater T cell density in blood accompanied longer overall survival.

Looked up from germline, CDR1 is SGHRS and CDR2 is YFSETQ. The CDR3 consists of 14 residues. V shed 6 bases and J 2 bases; nucleotides not matched to a gene: 8. Repertoires were generated with immunoSEQ multiplex PCR, while TCRdb's copy carries only in-frame clones and drops some. The repertoire holds 25,000 to 35,000 clones, with 65% to 85% as singletons. The TCR originated in a man aged 35 to 69 with stage III lung adenocarcinoma. The genes are TRBV5-1 and TRBJ2-7; 7 positions agree with TRBD2. This specimen was peripheral blood mononuclear cells, taken before any cancer treatment. CDR3 region: CASTPTGGAYEQYF. DNA for the CDR3: TGCGCCAGCACCCCAACGGGGGGAGCCTACGAGCAGTACTTC.